This TCR beta chain was recovered during a study of neurological immune-mediated disorders. Study observations and caveats: No CDR3 amino acid sequences were shared by expanded clones across subjects, suggesting private repertoires in all groups.

This clonotype was seen at least ten times. What it binds is unknown. Germline trimming cut 0 bases from V and 4 bases from J; bases unmatched to any gene: 6. Germline CDR1 is SGHRS and CDR2 is YFSETQ. This CDR3 has 16 residues. From the 5' RACE reads, TCRdb called clonotypes with MiXCR, one entry per CDR3 protein. In the table there are tens of thousands of distinct CDR3 sequences, less than 5% of which are singletons. The origin of this receptor is a woman aged 60 to 75 with multiple sclerosis. Sequencing input: PBMCs. This rearrangement joins TRBV5-1 to TRBJ2-7; 11 positions agree with TRBD2. DNA for the CDR3: TGCGCCAGCAGCTTGGGACTAGCGGGGCGATCGTACGAGCAGTACTTC. It is translated as CASSLGLAGRSYEQYF.